One TCR beta chain is described in this entry. Its antigen is unidentified. The repertoire was sequenced with immunoSEQ multiplex PCR; TCRdb's copy has only in-frame clones and lacks some. The sample records about 2,500,000 clones, just over 90% being singletons. This record belongs to a study of shared clonotypes between healthy human individuals. Study results and limitations: Across subsets, estimated richness was generally greater for naive than for memory populations.

This receptor was identified in a man aged 18 to 29 in good health. Sample: naive CD4+ T cells sorted from blood. Noted subset: CD45RA+ positively selected.

This chain's CDR3 is CASSGYQGQVSPLHF. In DNA form, the CDR3 reads TGTGCCAGCAGCGGCTACCAGGGGCAGGTTTCACCCCTCCACTTT. The chain joins TRBV5-6 to TRBJ1-6, with D possibly TRBD1 on 6 matching bases. The germline gives CDR1 SGHDT, CDR2 YYEEEE. With 4 bases removed from V and 9 bases from J, the gap between germline ends came to 17 bases. This CDR3 has 15 amino acids.